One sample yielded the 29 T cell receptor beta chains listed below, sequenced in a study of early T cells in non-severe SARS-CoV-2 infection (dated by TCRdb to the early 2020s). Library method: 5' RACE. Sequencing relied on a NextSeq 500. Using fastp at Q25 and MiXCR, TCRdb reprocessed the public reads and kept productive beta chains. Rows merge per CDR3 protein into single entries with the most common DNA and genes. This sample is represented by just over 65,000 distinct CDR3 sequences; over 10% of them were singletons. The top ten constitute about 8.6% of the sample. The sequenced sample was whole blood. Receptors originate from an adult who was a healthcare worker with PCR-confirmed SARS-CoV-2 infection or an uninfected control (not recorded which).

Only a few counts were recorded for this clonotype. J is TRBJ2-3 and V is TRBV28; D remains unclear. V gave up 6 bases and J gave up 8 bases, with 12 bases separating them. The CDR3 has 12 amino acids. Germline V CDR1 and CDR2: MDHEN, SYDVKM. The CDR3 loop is CASSWVGTTQYF. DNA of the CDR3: TGTGCCAGCAGCTGGGTGGGCACTACGCAGTATTTT.

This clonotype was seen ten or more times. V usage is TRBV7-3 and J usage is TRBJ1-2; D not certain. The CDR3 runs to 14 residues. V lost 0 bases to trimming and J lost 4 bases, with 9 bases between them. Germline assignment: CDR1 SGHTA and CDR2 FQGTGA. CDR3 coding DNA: TGTGCCAGCAGCTTAACAGGAAATGGCTATGGCTACACCTTC. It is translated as CASSLTGNGYGYTF.

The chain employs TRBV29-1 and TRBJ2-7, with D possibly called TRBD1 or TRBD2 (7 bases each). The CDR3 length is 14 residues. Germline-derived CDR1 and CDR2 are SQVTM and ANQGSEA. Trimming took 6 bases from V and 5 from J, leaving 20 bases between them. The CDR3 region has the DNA TGCAGCGTGGAGGGAGGGGGCGCGGAGAACGAGCAGTACTTC. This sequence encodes CSVEGGGAENEQYF.

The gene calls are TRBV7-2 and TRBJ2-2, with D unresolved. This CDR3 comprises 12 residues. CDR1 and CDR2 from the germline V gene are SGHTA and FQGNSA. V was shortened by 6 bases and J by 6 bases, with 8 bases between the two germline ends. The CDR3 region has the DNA TGTGCCAGCAGTCCCACGGCCGGGGAGCTGTTTTTT. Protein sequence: CASSPTAGELFF.

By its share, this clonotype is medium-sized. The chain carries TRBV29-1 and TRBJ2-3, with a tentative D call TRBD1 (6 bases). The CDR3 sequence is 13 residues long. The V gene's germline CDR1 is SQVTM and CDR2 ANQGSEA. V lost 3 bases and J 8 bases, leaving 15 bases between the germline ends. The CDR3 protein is CSVEGANPSTQYF. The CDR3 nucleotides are TGCAGCGTTGAGGGGGCCAACCCGAGTACGCAGTATTTT.

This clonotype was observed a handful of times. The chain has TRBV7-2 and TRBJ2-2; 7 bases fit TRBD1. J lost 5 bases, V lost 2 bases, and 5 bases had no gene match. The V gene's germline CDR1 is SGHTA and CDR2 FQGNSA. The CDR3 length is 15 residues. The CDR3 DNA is TGTGCCAGCAGCTTACGAGGGGGCTGGACCGGGGAGCTGTTTTTT. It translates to CASSLRGGWTGELFF.

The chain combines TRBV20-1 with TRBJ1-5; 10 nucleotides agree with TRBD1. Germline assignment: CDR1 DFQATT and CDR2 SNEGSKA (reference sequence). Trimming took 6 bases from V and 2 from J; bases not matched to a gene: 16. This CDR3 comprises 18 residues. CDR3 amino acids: CSALEGDRGPLGNQPQHF. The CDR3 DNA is TGCAGTGCCTTAGAGGGGGACAGGGGTCCTTTGGGCAATCAGCCCCAGCATTTT.

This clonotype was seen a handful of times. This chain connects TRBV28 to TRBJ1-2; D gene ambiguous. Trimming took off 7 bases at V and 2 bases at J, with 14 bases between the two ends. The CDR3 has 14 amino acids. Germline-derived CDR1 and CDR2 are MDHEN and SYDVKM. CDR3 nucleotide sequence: TGTGCCAGCATCACGGGGAGGGCGAACTATGGCTACACCTTC. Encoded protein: CASITGRANYGYTF.

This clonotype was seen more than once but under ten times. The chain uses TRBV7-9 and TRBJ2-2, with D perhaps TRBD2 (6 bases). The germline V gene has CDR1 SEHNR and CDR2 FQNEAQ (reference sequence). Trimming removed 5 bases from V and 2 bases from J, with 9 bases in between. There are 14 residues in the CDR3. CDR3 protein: CASSGTLNTGELFF. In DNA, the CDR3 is TGTGCCAGCAGCGGGACTCTAAACACCGGGGAGCTGTTTTTT.

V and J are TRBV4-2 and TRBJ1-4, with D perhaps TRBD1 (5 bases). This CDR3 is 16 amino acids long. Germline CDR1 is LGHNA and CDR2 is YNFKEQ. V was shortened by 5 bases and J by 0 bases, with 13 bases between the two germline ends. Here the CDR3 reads CASSRGLRTTNEKLFF. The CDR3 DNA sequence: TGTGCCAGCAGCAGGGGATTACGTACAACTAATGAAAAACTGTTTTTT.

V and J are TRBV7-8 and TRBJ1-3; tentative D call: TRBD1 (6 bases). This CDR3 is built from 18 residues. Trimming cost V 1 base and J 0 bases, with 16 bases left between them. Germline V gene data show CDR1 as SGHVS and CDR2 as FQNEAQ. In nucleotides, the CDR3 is TGTGCCAGCAGCTTAGATGGGGGCACCTATCCCTCTGGAAACACCATATATTTT. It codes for CASSLDGGTYPSGNTIYF.

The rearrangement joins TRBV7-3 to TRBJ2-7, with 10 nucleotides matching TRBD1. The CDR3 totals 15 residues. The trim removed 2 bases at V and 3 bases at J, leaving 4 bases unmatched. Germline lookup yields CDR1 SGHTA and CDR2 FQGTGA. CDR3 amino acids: CASSLGGQGGYEQYF. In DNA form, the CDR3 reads TGTGCCAGCAGCTTAGGAGGACAGGGGGGCTACGAGCAGTACTTC. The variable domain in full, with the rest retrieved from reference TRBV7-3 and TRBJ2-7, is GAGVSQTPSNKVTEKGKYVELRCDPISGHTALYWYRQSLGQGPEFLIYFQGTGAADDSGLPNDRFFAVRPEGSVSTLKIQRTERGDSAVYLCASSLGGQGGYEQYFGPGTRLTVT.

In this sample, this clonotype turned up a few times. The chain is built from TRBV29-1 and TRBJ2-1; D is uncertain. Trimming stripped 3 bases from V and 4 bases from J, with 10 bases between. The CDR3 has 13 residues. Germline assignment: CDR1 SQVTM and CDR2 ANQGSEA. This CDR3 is CSVDRSSYNEQFF. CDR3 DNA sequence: TGCAGCGTTGATAGGTCTTCTTACAATGAGCAGTTCTTC.

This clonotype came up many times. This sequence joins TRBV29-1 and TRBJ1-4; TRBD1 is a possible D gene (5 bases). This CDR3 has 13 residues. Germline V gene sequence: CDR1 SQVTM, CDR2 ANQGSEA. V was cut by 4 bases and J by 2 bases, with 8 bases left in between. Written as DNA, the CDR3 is TGCAGCGTTGGCGGGACCACTAATGAAAAACTGTTTTTT. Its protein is CSVGGTTNEKLFF.

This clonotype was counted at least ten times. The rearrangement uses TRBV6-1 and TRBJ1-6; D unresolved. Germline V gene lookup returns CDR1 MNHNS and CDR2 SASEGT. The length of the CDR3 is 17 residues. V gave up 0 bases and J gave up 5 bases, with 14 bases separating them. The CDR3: CASSEAFSAANNSPLHF. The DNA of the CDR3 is TGTGCCAGCAGTGAAGCATTCTCCGCGGCAAATAATTCACCCCTCCACTTT.

The CDR3 protein is CASSFSGTGGGTPYGYTF. The CDR3 nucleotides are TGTGCCAGCAGCTTTTCCGGGACAGGGGGCGGAACTCCATATGGCTACACCTTC. This chain joins TRBV11-2 and TRBJ1-2; TRBD1 aligns across 12 bases. The trim removed 3 bases at V and 5 bases at J, leaving 13 bases unmatched. Germline assignment: CDR1 SGHAT and CDR2 FQNNGV. The CDR3 totals 18 residues.

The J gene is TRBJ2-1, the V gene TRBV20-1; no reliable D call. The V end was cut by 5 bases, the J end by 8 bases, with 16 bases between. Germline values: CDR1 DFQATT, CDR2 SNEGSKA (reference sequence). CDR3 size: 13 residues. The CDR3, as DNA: TGCAGTGCTTACCCGCCAGGAAAACATGAGCAGTTCTTC. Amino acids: CSAYPPGKHEQFF.

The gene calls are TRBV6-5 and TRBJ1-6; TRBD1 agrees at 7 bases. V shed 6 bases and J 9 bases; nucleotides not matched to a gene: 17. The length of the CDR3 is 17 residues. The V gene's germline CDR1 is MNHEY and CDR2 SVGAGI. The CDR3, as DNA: TGTGCCAGCAGGCGAACCCTGAACAGGGGTAATACTTCACCCCTCCACTTT. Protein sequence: CASRRTLNRGNTSPLHF.

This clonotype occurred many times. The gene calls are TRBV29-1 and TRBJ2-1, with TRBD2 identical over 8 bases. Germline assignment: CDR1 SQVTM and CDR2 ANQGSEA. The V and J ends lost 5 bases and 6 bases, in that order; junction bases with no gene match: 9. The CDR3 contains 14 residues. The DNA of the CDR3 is TGCAGCGTTACAGGAGCGGGAGTTGGCAATGAGCAGTTCTTC. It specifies CSVTGAGVGNEQFF.

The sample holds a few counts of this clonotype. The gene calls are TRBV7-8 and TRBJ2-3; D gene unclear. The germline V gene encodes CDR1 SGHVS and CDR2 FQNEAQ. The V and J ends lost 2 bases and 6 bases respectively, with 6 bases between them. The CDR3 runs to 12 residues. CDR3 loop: CASSLRADTQYF. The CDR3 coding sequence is TGTGCCAGCAGCTTAAGGGCGGATACGCAGTATTTT. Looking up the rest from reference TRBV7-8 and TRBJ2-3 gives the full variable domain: GAGVSQSPRYKVAKRGQDVALRCDPISGHVSLFWYQQALGQGPEFLTYFQNEAQLDKSGLPSDRFFAERPEGSVSTLKIQRTQQEDSAVYLCASSLRADTQYFGPGTRLTVL.

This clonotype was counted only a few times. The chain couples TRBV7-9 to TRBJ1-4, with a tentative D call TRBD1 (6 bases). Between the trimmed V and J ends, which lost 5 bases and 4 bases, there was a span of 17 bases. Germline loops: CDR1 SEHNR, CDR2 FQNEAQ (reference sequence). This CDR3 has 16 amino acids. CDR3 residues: CASSRPPGQSNEKLFF. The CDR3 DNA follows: TGTGCCAGCAGCCGACCTCCGGGACAAAGTAATGAAAAACTGTTTTTT.

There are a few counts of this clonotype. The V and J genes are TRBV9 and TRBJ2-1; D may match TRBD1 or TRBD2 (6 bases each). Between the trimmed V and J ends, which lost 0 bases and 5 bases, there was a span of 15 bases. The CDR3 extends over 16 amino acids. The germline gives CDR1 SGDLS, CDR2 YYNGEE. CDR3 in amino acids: CASSVGGGTSNNEQFF. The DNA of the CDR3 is TGTGCCAGCAGCGTAGGAGGCGGGACAAGTAACAATGAGCAGTTCTTC.

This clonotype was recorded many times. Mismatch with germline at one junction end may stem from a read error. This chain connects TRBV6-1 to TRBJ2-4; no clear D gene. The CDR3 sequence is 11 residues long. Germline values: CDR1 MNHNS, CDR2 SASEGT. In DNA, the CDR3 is TGTGCCAGCAGTGAAGCTGGCAGTTTCATTTTC. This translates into CASSEAGSFIF.

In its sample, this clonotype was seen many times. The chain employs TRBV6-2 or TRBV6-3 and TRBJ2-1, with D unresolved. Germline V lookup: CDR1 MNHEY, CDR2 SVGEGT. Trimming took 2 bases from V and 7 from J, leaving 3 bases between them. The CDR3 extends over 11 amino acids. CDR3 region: CASSYPNEQFF. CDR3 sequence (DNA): TGTGCCAGCAGTTACCCTAATGAGCAGTTCTTC.

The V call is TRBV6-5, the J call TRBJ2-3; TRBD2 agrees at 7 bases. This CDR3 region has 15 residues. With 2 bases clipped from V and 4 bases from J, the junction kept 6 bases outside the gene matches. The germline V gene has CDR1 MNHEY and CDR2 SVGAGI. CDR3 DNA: TGTGCCAGCAGTTACCTAGGACTAGTCGCAGATACGCAGTATTTT. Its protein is CASSYLGLVADTQYF.

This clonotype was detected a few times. In DNA, the CDR3 is TGTGCCAGCAGCTTAGTACGGCAGGGGGCCGGGGAGCTGTTTTTT. Its translation: CASSLVRQGAGELFF. The V and J genes are TRBV11-2 and TRBJ2-2, with TRBD1 identical over 7 bases. CDR1 is SGHAT, CDR2 FQNNGV, per germline. The CDR3 totals 15 residues. V trimming: 1 base; J trimming: 6 bases; junction bases outside the gene matches: 5.

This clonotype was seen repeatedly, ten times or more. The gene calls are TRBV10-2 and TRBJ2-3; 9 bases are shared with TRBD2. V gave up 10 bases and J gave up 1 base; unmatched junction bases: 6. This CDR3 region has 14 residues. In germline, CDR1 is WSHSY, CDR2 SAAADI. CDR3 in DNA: TGCGCCACCCTTAGCGGGAGTGGCACAGATACGCAGTATTTT. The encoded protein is CATLSGSGTDTQYF.

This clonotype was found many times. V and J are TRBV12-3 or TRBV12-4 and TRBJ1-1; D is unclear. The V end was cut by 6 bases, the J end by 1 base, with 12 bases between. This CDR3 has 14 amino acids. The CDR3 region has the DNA TGTGCCAGCAGACTGACCGGGCCGAACACTGAAGCTTTCTTT. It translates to CASRLTGPNTEAFF.

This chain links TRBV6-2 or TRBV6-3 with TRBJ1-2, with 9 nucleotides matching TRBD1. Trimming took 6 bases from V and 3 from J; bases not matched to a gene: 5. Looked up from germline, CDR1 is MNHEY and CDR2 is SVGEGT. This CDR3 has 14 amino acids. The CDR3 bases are TGTGCCAGCAGGGGACAGGGCAAGGACTATGGCTACACCTTC. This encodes CASRGQGKDYGYTF.